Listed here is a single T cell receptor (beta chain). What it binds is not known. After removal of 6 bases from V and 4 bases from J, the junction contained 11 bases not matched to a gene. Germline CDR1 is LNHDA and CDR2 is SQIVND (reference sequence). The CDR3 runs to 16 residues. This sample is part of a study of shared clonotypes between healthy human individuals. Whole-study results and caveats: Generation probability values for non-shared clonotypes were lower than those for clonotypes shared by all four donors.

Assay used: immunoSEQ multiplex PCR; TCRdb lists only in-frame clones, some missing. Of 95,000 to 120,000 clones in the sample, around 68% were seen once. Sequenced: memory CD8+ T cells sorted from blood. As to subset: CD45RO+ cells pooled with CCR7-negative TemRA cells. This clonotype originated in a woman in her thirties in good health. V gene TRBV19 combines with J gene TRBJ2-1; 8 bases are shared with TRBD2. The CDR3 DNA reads TGTGCCAGTAGCCTCTTGGGGGCGGGAGGATACAATGAGCAGTTCTTC. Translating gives CASSLLGAGGYNEQFF. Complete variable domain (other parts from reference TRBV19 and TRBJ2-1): DGGITQSPKYLFRKEGQNVTLSCEQNLNHDAMYWYRQDPGQGLRLIYYSQIVNDFQKGDIAEGYSVSREKKESFPLTVTSAQKNPTAFYLCASSLLGAGGYNEQFFGPGTRLTVL.